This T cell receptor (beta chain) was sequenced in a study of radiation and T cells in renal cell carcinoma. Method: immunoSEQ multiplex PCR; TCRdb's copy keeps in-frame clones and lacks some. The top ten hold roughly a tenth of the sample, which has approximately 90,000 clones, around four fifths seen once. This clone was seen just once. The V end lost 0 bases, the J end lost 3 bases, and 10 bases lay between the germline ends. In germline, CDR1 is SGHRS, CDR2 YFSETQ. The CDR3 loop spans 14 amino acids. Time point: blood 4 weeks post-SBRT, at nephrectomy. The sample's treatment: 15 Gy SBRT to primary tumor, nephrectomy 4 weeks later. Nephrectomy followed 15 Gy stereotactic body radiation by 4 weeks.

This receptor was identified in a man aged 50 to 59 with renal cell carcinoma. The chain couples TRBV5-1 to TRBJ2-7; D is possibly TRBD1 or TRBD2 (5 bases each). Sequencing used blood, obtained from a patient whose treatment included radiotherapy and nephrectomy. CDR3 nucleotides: TGCGCCAGCAGCTTGGCCACGGGGCACTACGAGCAGTACTTC. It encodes CASSLATGHYEQYF.